This TCR beta chain was recovered during a study of blood T cells in healthy people across ages. CDR1 and CDR2 (germline): DFQATT, SNEGSKA (reference sequence). The V gene end was trimmed by 4 bases and the J gene end by 6 bases; junction bases not matched to a gene: 11. The CDR3 is made up of 17 amino acids. Those donating, healthy Caucasian individuals from Russia, were aged roughly 6 to 95. Each individual donor underwent a draw of approximately 10 milliliters of peripheral blood. Combining a sample-barcoded 5' primer with a J-beta primer mix, a second PCR ran for about 7 to 12 cycles. TCRdb ran MiXCR on the 5' RACE reads and lists one entry per CDR3 protein. The table shows 590,000 or so distinct CDR3 sequences, with approximately 30% occurring only once. At least ten counts were recorded for this clonotype.

Sequenced sample: blood. V is TRBV20-1 and J is TRBJ2-1; the match to TRBD2 covers 14 bases. The clonotype was recovered from a woman aged 80 or over in good health. This CDR3 is CSAKRTSGGRGINEQFF. For the CDR3, the DNA is TGCAGTGCTAAACGGACTAGCGGGGGGCGTGGGATCAATGAGCAGTTCTTC.